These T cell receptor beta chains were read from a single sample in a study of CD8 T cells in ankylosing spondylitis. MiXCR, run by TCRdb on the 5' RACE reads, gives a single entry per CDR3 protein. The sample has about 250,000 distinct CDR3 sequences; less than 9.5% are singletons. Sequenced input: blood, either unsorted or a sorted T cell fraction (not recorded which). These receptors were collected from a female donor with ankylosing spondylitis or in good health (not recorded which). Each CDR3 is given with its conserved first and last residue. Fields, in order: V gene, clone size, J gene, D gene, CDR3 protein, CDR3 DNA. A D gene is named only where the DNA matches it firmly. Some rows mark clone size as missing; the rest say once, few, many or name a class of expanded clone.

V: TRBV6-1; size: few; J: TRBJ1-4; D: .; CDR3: CASSGGATNEKLFF; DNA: TGTGCCAGCAGTGGGGGCGCAACTAATGAAAAACTGTTTTTT
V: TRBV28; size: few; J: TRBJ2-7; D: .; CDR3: CASSSMGLHEQYF; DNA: TGTGCCAGCAGTTCGATGGGGCTCCACGAGCAGTACTTC
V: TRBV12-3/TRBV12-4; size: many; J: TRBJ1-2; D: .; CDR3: CASSSTEYYGYTF; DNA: TGTGCCAGCAGTTCTACGGAATACTATGGCTACACCTTC
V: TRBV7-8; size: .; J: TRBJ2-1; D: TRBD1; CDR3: CASSGTGTGDYNEQFF; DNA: TGTGCCAGCAGCGGAACCGGGACAGGTGATTACAATGAGCAGTTCTTC
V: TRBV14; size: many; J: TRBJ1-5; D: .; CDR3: CASSQGGHQPQHF; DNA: TGTGCCAGCAGCCAAGGGGGTCACCAGCCCCAGCATTTT
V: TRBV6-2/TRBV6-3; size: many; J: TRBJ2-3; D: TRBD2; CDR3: CASPTSGNDTQYF; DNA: TGTGCCAGCCCGACTAGCGGGAACGATACGCAGTATTTT
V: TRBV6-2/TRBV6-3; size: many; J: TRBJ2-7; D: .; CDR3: CASSYAATYEQYF; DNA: TGTGCCAGCAGTTACGCGGCCACCTACGAGCAGTACTTC
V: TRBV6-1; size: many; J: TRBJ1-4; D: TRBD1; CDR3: CASSPGTENEKLFF; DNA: TGTGCCAGCAGCCCCGGGACAGAGAATGAAAAACTGTTTTTT
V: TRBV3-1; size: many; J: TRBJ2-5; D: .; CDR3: CASSQVPSTVAETQYF; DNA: TGTGCCAGCAGCCAAGTCCCGTCGACGGTGGCCGAGACCCAGTACTTC
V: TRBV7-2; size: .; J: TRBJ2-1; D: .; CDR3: CASSSGSVGGRQFF; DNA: TGTGCCAGCAGCTCCGGCTCGGTTGGAGGTCGGCAGTTCTTC
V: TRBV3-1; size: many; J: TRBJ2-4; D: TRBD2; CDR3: CASSLREGGKNIQYF; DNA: TGTGCCAGCAGCCTCCGGGAGGGGGGCAAAAACATTCAGTACTTC
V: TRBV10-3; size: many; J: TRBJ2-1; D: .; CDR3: CAISDVGVEQFF; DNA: TGTGCCATCAGTGATGTGGGAGTAGAGCAGTTCTTC
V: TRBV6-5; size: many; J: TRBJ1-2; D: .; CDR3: CASGRGGTYGYTF; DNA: TGTGCCAGCGGCCGGGGCGGAACTTATGGCTACACCTTC
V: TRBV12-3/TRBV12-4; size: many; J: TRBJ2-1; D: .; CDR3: CASSNALGPWVGNEQFF; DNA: TGTGCCAGCAGTAACGCCTTGGGGCCTTGGGTGGGGAATGAGCAGTTCTTC
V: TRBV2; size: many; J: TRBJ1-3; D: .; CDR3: CASIESVNTIYF; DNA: TGTGCCAGCATAGAGTCTGTCAACACCATATATTTT
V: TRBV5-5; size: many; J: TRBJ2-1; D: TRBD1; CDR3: CASSLSGTGHNEQFF; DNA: TGTGCCAGCAGCCTTTCCGGGACAGGGCACAATGAGCAGTTCTTC
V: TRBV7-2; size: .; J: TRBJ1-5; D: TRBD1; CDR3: CASNQGAHNQPQHF; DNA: TGTGCCAGCAACCAGGGGGCCCACAATCAGCCCCAGCATTTT
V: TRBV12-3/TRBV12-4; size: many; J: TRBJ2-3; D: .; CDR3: CASIRDLGTDTQYF; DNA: TGTGCCAGCATTAGGGACCTAGGCACAGATACGCAGTATTTT
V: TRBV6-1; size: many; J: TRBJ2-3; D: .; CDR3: CASRERLTGTDTQYF; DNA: TGTGCCAGCAGGGAGCGGTTGACGGGCACAGATACGCAGTATTTT
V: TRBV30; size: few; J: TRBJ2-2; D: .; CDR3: CAWGASRRGPSSGELFF; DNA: TGTGCCTGGGGCGCTTCAAGGCGGGGACCCTCCTCCGGGGAGCTGTTTTTT
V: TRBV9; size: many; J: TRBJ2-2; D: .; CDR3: CASSVAAGGELFF; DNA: TGTGCCAGCAGCGTAGCGGCGGGCGGGGAGCTGTTTTTT
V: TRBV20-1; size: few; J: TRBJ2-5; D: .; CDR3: CSATGPRSQYF; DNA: TGCAGTGCTACTGGTCCGAGGTCCCAGTACTTC
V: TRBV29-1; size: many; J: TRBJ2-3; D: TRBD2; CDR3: CSVEISGGPDTQYF; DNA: TGCAGCGTTGAAATAAGCGGGGGCCCAGATACGCAGTATTTT
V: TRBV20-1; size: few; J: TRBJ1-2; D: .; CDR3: CSAVDSPKTF; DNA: TGCAGTGCTGTGGACTCCCCGAAAACCTTC
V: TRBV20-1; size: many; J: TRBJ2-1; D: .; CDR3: CSARGVFRERILNEQFF; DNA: TGCAGTGCTAGGGGGGTGTTTAGGGAGAGAATCCTCAATGAGCAGTTCTTC
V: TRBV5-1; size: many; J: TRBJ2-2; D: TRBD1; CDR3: CASSFTGGNTGELFF; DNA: TGCGCCAGCAGCTTCACAGGGGGTAACACCGGGGAGCTGTTTTTT
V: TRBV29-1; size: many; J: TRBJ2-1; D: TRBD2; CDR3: CSVGGSRGNEQFF; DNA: TGCAGCGTTGGCGGGAGTCGGGGAAATGAGCAGTTCTTC
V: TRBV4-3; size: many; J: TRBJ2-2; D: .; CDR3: CASSPGRFENTGELFF; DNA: TGCGCCAGCAGCCCGGGACGGTTCGAGAACACCGGGGAGCTGTTTTTT
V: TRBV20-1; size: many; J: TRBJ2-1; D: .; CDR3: CSAQYRGWDNEQFF; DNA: TGCAGTGCGCAATATCGGGGTTGGGACAATGAGCAGTTCTTC
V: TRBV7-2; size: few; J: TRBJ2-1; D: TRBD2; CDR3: CASSPGGFDNEQFF; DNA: TGTGCCAGCAGCCCGGGGGGTTTCGACAATGAGCAGTTCTTC
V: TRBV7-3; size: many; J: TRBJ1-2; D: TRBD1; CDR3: CASSPTGSGGYTF; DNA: TGTGCCAGCAGCCCGACAGGGTCAGGAGGCTACACCTTC
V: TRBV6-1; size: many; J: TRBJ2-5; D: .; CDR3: CASSQRVPLFGTQYF; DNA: TGTGCCAGCAGCCAAAGGGTACCCTTATTTGGGACCCAGTACTTC
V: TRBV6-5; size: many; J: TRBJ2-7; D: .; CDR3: CASSYSRGEGEQYF; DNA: TGTGCCAGCAGTTACTCGAGAGGGGAAGGCGAGCAGTACTTC
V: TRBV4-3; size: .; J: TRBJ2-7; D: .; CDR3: CASSPGHDYEQYF; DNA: TGCGCCAGCAGCCCGGGACACGACTACGAGCAGTACTTC
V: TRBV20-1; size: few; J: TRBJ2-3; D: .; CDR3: CSANGGGGPDTQYF; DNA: TGCAGTGCTAACGGCGGAGGGGGCCCAGATACGCAGTATTTT
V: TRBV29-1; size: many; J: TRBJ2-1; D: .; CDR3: CSVEGLGAGVSNEQFF; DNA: TGCAGCGTTGAAGGGCTAGGGGCAGGGGTATCCAATGAGCAGTTCTTC
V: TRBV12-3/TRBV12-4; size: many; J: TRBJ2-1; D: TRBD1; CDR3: CASSFEWTGLDEQFF; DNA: TGTGCCAGCAGTTTCGAATGGACAGGGCTCGATGAGCAGTTCTTC
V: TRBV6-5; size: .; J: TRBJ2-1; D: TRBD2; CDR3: CASSYSRGTSGNNGQFF; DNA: TGTGCCAGCAGTTACTCCAGAGGGACTAGCGGGAACAATGGGCAGTTCTTC
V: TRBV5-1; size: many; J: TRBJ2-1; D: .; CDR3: CASSSGTNSLNEQFF; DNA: TGCGCCAGCAGCTCCGGGACAAATAGTCTCAATGAGCAGTTCTTC
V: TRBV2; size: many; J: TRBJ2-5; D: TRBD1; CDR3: CASSPDRAASETQYF; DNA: TGTGCCAGCAGTCCCGACAGGGCCGCCTCGGAGACCCAGTACTTC
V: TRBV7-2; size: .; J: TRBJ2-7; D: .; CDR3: CASSSQGGLDYEQYF; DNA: TGTGCCAGCAGCTCTCAGGGGGGATTGGACTACGAGCAGTACTTC
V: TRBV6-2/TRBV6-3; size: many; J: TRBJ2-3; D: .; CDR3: CASASREGGPDTQYF; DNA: TGTGCCAGCGCCAGCCGGGAAGGGGGACCAGATACGCAGTATTTT
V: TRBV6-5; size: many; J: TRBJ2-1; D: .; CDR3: CASSRENEQFF; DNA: TGTGCCAGCAGTAGAGAGAATGAGCAGTTCTTC
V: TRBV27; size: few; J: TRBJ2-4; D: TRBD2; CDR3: CASSSLGTSGRVKNIQYF; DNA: TGTGCCAGCAGTTCCCTCGGGACTAGCGGGAGGGTCAAAAACATTCAGTACTTC
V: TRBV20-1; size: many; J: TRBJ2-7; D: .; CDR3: CSALTISSYEQYF; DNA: TGCAGTGCCCTGACTATTAGCTCCTACGAGCAGTACTTC
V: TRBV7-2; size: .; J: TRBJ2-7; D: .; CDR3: CASSPTSTYEQYF; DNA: TGTGCCAGCAGCCCCACCTCAACCTACGAGCAGTACTTC
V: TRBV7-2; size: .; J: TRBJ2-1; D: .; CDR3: CAMGLDWANEQFF; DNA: TGTGCCATGGGCCTAGACTGGGCCAATGAGCAGTTCTTC
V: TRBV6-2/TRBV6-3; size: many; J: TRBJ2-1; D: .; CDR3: CASSYSLSDWDTYNEQFF; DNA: TGTGCCAGCAGTTACTCGTTATCCGACTGGGACACCTACAATGAGCAGTTCTTC
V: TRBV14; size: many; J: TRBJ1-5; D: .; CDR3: CASSQGAGQPQHF; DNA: TGTGCCAGCAGCCAGGGGGCTGGACAGCCCCAGCATTTT
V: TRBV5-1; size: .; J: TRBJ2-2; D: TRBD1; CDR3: CASTIPGGTGELFF; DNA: TGCGCCAGCACTATCCCAGGGGGCACCGGGGAGCTGTTTTTT
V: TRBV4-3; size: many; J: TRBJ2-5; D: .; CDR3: CASSPQLYQETQYF; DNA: TGCGCCAGCAGCCCTCAGCTGTACCAAGAGACCCAGTACTTC
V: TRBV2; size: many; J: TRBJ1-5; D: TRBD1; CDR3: CASSTGGREEPQHF; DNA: TGTGCCAGCAGTACAGGGGGAAGAGAAGAGCCCCAGCATTTT
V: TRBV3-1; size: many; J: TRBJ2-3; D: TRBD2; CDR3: CASSPTSGRAFDTQYF; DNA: TGTGCCAGCAGCCCGACTAGCGGGAGGGCTTTTGATACGCAGTATTTT
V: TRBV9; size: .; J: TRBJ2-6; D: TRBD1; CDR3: CASSVLGQLTSGANVLTF; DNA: TGTGCCAGCAGCGTCCTGGGACAGCTTACTTCTGGGGCCAACGTCCTGACTTTC
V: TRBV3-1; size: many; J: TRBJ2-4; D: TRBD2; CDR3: CASSQLSGGFKNIQYF; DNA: TGTGCCAGCAGCCAACTTAGCGGGGGTTTCAAAAACATTCAGTACTTC